A single sample is the source of the 26 T cell receptor beta chains below, sequenced in a study of T-cell reconstitution after alpha-beta-depleted transplantation in children. Preparation of the TCRbeta library involved a method that used unique molecular identifiers. TCRdb independently ran MiXCR on the PCR reads; one entry per CDR3 protein. Of roughly 590,000 distinct CDR3 sequences in the sample, around 16% are singletons; the top ten hold 0.8% to 1.1%. Specimen: PBMCs from the stem cell graft donor, collected from the stem cell graft. All receptors derive from a human donor who donated a stem cell graft to a child with acute myeloid leukemia.

The chain joins TRBV7-9 to TRBJ2-1, with D possibly TRBD1 on 5 matching bases. V gave up 3 bases and J gave up 10 bases, with 13 bases separating them. CDR1 is SEHNR, CDR2 FQNEAQ, per germline (reference sequence). There are 13 residues in the CDR3. The CDR3 bases are TGTGCCAGCAGCTTGGGGCTCTGGGGAGAGCAGTTCTTC. Its translation: CASSLGLWGEQFF.

In this sample, this clonotype turned up a few times. The CDR3 reads CASSFKQETQYF. CDR3 nucleotide sequence: TGCGCCAGCAGCTTCAAGCAAGAGACCCAGTACTTC. The chain uses TRBV5-1 and TRBJ2-5; D is undetermined. The ends were cut back, 2 bases at V and 2 bases at J, with 4 bases in the middle. Germline V lookup: CDR1 SGHRS, CDR2 YFSETQ. CDR3 length: 12 residues.

This clonotype has a count of ten or more. This sequence joins TRBV4-3 and TRBJ2-1; D unclear. Deletions cut 1 base from V and 0 bases from J, with 7 bases between. CDR1 is LGHNA, CDR2 YSLEER, per germline. The CDR3 spans 15 residues. The CDR3 bases are TGCGCCAGCAGCCAAGTGCTAAGCTCCTACAATGAGCAGTTCTTC. Amino acid sequence: CASSQVLSSYNEQFF.

The table lists this clonotype with many counts. V and J are TRBV12-3 or TRBV12-4 and TRBJ1-5; D gene uncertain. The CDR3 has 14 amino acids. The ends were cut back, 2 bases at V and 4 bases at J, with 9 bases in the middle. The CDR3 sequence: CASSLISGNQPQHF. DNA for the CDR3: TGTGCCAGCAGTTTAATTAGTGGGAATCAGCCCCAGCATTTT.

The chain uses TRBV20-1 and TRBJ1-2; 8 nucleotides match TRBD1. The CDR3 runs to 14 residues. CDR1 and CDR2 (germline): DFQATT, SNEGSKA (reference sequence). V shed 6 bases, J shed 1 base, and the junction held 7 bases outside the gene matches. CDR3: CSANDRGRNYGYTF. The CDR3 DNA sequence: TGCAGTGCGAACGACAGGGGACGTAACTATGGCTACACCTTC.

In this sample, this clonotype turned up a few times. V and J are TRBV6-2 or TRBV6-3 and TRBJ1-1, with 9 bases identical to TRBD1. Germline loops: CDR1 MNHEY, CDR2 SVGEGT. The CDR3 extends over 13 amino acids. Trimming removed 7 bases from V and 4 bases from J; junction bases left unmatched: 4. Here the CDR3 DNA reads TGTGCCAGCACCAGGGACAGGGTCACTGAAGCTTTCTTT. Translation: CASTRDRVTEAFF.

This clonotype was counted between two and nine times. The chain recombines TRBV7-3 with TRBJ2-3; D unresolved. CDR3 length: 14 amino acids. The V gene's germline CDR1 is SGHTA and CDR2 FQGTGA. Trimming stripped 6 bases from V and 1 base from J, with 11 bases between. The CDR3 region has the DNA TGTGCCAGCAGGCTCTCAAGCGGCACAGATACGCAGTATTTT. Translated: CASRLSSGTDTQYF.

This clonotype was seen repeatedly, ten times or more. The rearrangement links TRBV20-1 to TRBJ2-1, with D maybe TRBD1 (5 bases). The CDR3 consists of 18 residues. Trimming removed 3 bases from V and 0 bases from J, with 21 bases in between. Germline CDR1 and CDR2: DFQATT and SNEGSKA (reference sequence). The CDR3 bases are TGCAGTGCTAGTGGGGCCCACGCACCCCGGAGCTCCTACAATGAGCAGTTCTTC. It specifies CSASGAHAPRSSYNEQFF.

A remark on this clonotype: It differs at one base from a far larger clone, so likely a read error. Given the absence of the conserved phenylalanine or tryptophan at the CDR3 end, a read error is likely. This sequence joins TRBV29-1 and TRBJ1-1; possible D gene TRBD1, 6 bases. V was cut by 6 bases and J by 1 base, with 9 bases left in between. Germline V lookup: CDR1 SQVTM, CDR2 ANQGSEA. This CDR3 region has 12 residues. The CDR3 reads CSVGQRNTEAFS. The CDR3 DNA follows: TGCAGCGTCGGACAGAGGAACACTGAAGCTTTCTCT.

This clonotype was counted many times. The rearrangement uses TRBV4-3 and TRBJ2-2; D may be TRBD2 (5 bases). There are 15 residues in the CDR3. V was trimmed by 5 bases and J by 6 bases, leaving 16 bases between them. Germline values: CDR1 LGHNA, CDR2 YSLEER. This chain's CDR3 is CASSYWGGSAGELFF. The CDR3 bases are TGCGCCAGCAGCTATTGGGGTGGGAGCGCCGGGGAGCTGTTTTTT.

This clonotype was counted between two and nine times. This chain links TRBV7-9 with TRBJ2-1; 11 nucleotides agree with TRBD2. Germline values: CDR1 SEHNR, CDR2 FQNEAQ (reference sequence). V was clipped by 3 bases and J by 9 bases; unmatched bases: 4. The CDR3 has 14 amino acids. The CDR3 DNA sequence: TGTGCCAGCAGCTTGGGGCTAGCGGGGGGTGAGCAGTTCTTC. Protein: CASSLGLAGGEQFF.

This clonotype was picked up many times. The chain is built from TRBV6-1 and TRBJ2-2; D gene unclear. The CDR3 contains 15 residues. Trimming took 3 bases from V and 0 from J, leaving 8 bases between them. Germline CDR1 MNHNS, CDR2 SASEGT. Here the CDR3 reads CASSDVLSNTGELFF. In DNA, the CDR3 is TGTGCCAGCAGTGACGTACTATCGAACACCGGGGAGCTGTTTTTT.

The CDR3 protein is CSARRHYEQYV. CDR3 in DNA: TGCAGTGCTAGGCGGCATTACGAGCAGTACGTC. V usage is TRBV20-1 and J usage is TRBJ2-7; the D is unclear. This CDR3 spans 11 amino acids. In germline, CDR1 is DFQATT, CDR2 SNEGSKA (reference sequence). V gave up 3 bases and J gave up 4 bases, with 7 bases separating them.

The chain couples TRBV9 to TRBJ2-3, with 9 bases lining up with TRBD2. V shed 1 base and J 4 bases; nucleotides not matched to a gene: 7. CDR1 is SGDLS and CDR2 is YYNGEE in the germline V gene. The CDR3 has 16 residues. CDR3 nucleotide sequence: TGTGCCAGCAGCGTACGAGCGGGGGGCCTCGCAGATACGCAGTATTTT. This encodes CASSVRAGGLADTQYF.

The rearrangement uses TRBV5-5 and TRBJ2-3; TRBD2 matches 11 bases. V dropped 4 bases and J dropped 2; count of bases not matched to a gene: 6. The germline V gene has CDR1 SGHKS and CDR2 YYEKEE (reference sequence). The CDR3 is made up of 16 amino acids. CDR3 nucleotide sequence: TGTGCCAGCAGCCTACTACTAGCGGGGGCCACAGATACGCAGTATTTT. Its translation is CASSLLLAGATDTQYF.

This clonotype was detected many times. The V and J genes are TRBV7-2 and TRBJ2-7; D not certain. Trimming stripped 5 bases from V and 5 bases from J, with 22 bases between. The germline gives CDR1 SGHTA, CDR2 FQGNSA. This CDR3 is 16 amino acids long. The CDR3 bases are TGTGCCAGCAGCGTCTTCCAGTGGGGTGAAGGGAACGAGCAGTACTTC. Translated: CASSVFQWGEGNEQYF.

In its sample, this clonotype was seen many times. The V call is TRBV29-1, the J call TRBJ2-1, with TRBD2 as a possible D gene (6 bases). CDR1 SQVTM and CDR2 ANQGSEA come from the germline V gene. The CDR3 spans 12 residues. The V and J ends lost 7 bases and 10 bases respectively, with 17 bases between them. In nucleotides, the CDR3 is TGCAGCGGTAGCGGTTCTGCTATAGAGCAGTTCTTC. Protein product: CSGSGSAIEQFF.

This clonotype came up a few times. J is TRBJ2-7 and V is TRBV7-2, with D possibly being TRBD1 or TRBD2 (5 bases each). CDR3 length: 15 amino acids. V was pared by 3 bases and J by 3 bases, with 15 bases between. The germline V gene encodes CDR1 SGHTA and CDR2 FQGNSA. CDR3 region: CASSFVGDPLYEQYF. Here the CDR3 DNA reads TGTGCCAGCAGCTTTGTAGGGGACCCCCTCTACGAGCAGTACTTC.

This chain uses TRBV5-5 with TRBJ1-1, with TRBD1 as a possible D gene (6 bases). Germline CDR1 reads SGHKS; CDR2 reads YYEKEE (reference sequence). Trimming left V 3 bases short and J 4 bases short, with 16 bases between. The CDR3 runs to 15 residues. The CDR3 sequence is CASSSASGGPTEAFF. The CDR3 bases are TGTGCCAGCAGCTCAGCCAGCGGGGGGCCCACTGAAGCTTTCTTT.

The rearrangement uses TRBV21-1 and TRBJ1-1. TRBV21-1 counts as a pseudogene. The CDR3 loop spans 13 amino acids. Here the CDR3 DNA reads TGTGCCAGCAGCAAATGTGGCGTCTCTGAAGCTTTCTTT. Translated, it gives CASSKCGVSEAFF.

The chain combines TRBV3-1 with TRBJ1-2; no clear D. The V and J ends lost 2 bases and 2 bases respectively, with 12 bases between them. Germline assignment: CDR1 LGHDT and CDR2 YNNKEL (reference sequence). The CDR3 is made up of 15 amino acids. CDR3 sequence: CASSQTLMGNYGYTF. The CDR3 nucleotides are TGTGCCAGCAGCCAAACGTTGATGGGGAACTATGGCTACACCTTC.

Many counts were recorded for this clonotype. The V and J genes are TRBV9 and TRBJ1-1, with D perhaps matching TRBD1 (5 bases). Trimming took 6 bases from V and 1 from J, leaving 13 bases between them. The CDR3 has 14 amino acids. The germline V gene has CDR1 SGDLS and CDR2 YYNGEE. The chain's CDR3 is CASTPGGENTEAFF. As DNA, the CDR3 is TGTGCCAGCACGCCCGGAGGGGAGAACACTGAAGCTTTCTTT.

The V call is TRBV4-3, the J call TRBJ2-1; weak D call: TRBD2 (5 bases). This CDR3 contains 20 residues. Germline CDR1 LGHNA, CDR2 YSLEER. With 3 bases removed from V and 0 bases from J, the gap between germline ends came to 24 bases. This CDR3 is CASSQGMREEIESSYNEQFF. The DNA of the CDR3 is TGCGCCAGCAGCCAGGGCATGAGGGAAGAGATCGAAAGCTCCTACAATGAGCAGTTCTTC.

The chain employs TRBV28 and TRBJ1-1; TRBD1 might be the D (6 bases). The CDR3 runs to 16 residues. CDR1 is MDHEN, CDR2 SYDVKM, per germline. The V end was cut by 4 bases, the J end by 0 bases, with 15 bases between. This chain's CDR3 is CASSSSWTAVNTEAFF. The CDR3 DNA is TGTGCCAGCAGTTCTTCCTGGACAGCCGTGAACACTGAAGCTTTCTTT.

In its sample, this clonotype was seen many times. Here the CDR3 reads CSARLGMGGNIQYF. CDR3 in DNA: TGCAGTGCTAGACTGGGGATGGGTGGAAACATTCAGTACTTC. The rearrangement links TRBV20-1 to TRBJ2-4; unclear D gene. The CDR3 is 14 residues long. Trimming stripped 2 bases from V and 6 bases from J, with 14 bases between. Germline CDR1 and CDR2: DFQATT and SNEGSKA (reference sequence).

V is TRBV24-1 and J is TRBJ2-1, with a weak D call TRBD2 (5 bases). V was cut by 0 bases and J by 5 bases, with 7 bases left in between. Germline lookup yields CDR1 KGHDR and CDR2 SFDVKD. The CDR3 covers 14 residues. CDR3 sequence (DNA): TGTGCCACCAGTGATTTGCGGGGTAACAATGAGCAGTTCTTC. Its protein is CATSDLRGNNEQFF.